In this sample, the clone carrying this T cell receptor beta chain turned up once. Antigen: not known. These data belong to a study of blood T cells in healthy people across ages. Looking at the study overall: The capture of about one barcoded beta molecule per two T cells was achieved by template switching.

Whole-study results and caveats: Donor CMV status, an unknown factor, possibly confounded changes in expanded clonotypes.

The second PCR ran about 6 to 12 cycles with a sample-barcoded 5' primer and J-beta primers. Each CDR3 protein is one row after TCRdb ran MiXCR on the 5' RACE reads. This sample has hundreds of thousands of distinct CDR3 sequences; 58% occur once, and the top ten carry 30% to 40%. CDR3 length: 14 residues. Germline V lookup: CDR1 MNHEY, CDR2 SMNVEV (reference sequence). Trimming cost V 0 bases and J 6 bases, with 11 bases left between them. This TCR was sampled from a man aged 60-69 years in good health. This chain uses TRBV27 with TRBJ1-2; perhaps TRBD1 as D (5 bases). The specimen was blood. The CDR3, as DNA: TGTGCCAGCAGTTTATCGAGACAGCTGGATGGCTACACCTTC. This encodes CASSLSRQLDGYTF.